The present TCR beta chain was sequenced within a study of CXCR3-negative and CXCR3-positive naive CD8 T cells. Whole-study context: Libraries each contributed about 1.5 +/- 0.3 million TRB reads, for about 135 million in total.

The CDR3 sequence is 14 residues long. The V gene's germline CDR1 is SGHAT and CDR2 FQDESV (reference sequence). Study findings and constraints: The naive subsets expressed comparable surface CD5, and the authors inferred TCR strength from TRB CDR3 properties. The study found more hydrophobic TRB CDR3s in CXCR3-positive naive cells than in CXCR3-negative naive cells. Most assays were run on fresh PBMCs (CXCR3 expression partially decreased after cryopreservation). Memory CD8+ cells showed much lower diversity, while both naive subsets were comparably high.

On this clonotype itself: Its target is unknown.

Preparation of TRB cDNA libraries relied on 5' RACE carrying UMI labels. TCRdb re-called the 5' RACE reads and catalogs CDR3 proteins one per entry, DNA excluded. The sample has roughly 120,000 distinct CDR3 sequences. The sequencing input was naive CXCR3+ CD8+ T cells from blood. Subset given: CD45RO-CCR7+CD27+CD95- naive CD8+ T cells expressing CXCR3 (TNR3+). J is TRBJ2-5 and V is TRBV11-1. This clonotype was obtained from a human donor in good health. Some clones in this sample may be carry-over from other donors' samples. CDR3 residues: CASSPRSAEETQYF.